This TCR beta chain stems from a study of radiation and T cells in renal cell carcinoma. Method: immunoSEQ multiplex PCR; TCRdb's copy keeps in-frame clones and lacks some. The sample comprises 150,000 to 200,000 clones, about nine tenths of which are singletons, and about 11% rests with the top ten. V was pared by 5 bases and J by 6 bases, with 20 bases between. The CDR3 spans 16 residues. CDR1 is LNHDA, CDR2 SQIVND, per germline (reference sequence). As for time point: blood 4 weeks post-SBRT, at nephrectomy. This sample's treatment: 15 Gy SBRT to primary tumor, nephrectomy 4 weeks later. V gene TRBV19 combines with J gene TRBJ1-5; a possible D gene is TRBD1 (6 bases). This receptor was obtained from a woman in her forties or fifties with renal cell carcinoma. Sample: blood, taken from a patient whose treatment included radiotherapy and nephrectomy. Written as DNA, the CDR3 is TGTGCCAGTAGTTCTCCAAATGGGGGGGGGCGTCAGCCCCAGCATTTT. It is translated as CASSSPNGGGRQPQHF.